The source of this TCR beta chain is a study of cytomegalovirus exposure and HLA in healthy donors. The study's findings and limits: The classifier, whose performance was assessed in both the original and validation cohorts, reportedly diagnosed cytomegalovirus status with high specificity and sensitivity.

Primers included in the PCR were 60 Vbeta and 13 Jbeta primers. TCRdb's table, derived via immunoSEQ multiplex PCR, lists solely in-frame clones and lacks some. The sample carries about 150,000 clones, more than 75% recorded once. Turning to this clone: Its antigen remains unknown.

This clonotype originated in a male donor in good health and CMV-seronegative. Sequencing was done on a sample of PBMCs.

CDR3 nucleotide sequence: TGTGCCAGCAGCTTAGAATCTTGGGCAGCGCAGTACTTC. Its translation: CASSLESWAAQYF. V usage is TRBV7-3 and J usage is TRBJ2-7; unclear D gene. In germline, CDR1 is SGHTA, CDR2 FQGTGA. This CDR3 contains 13 residues. V was clipped by 2 bases and J by 9 bases, with 14 bases between them.